This is a list of T cell receptor beta chains from one sample in a study of shared clonotypes between healthy human individuals. Sequenced by immunoSEQ multiplex PCR; TCRdb stores in-frame clones only, minus some. Counted here are 2.5 million or so clones, around nine tenths occurring once; the ten biggest clones make up over 0.12%. The specimen was naive CD4+ T cells sorted from blood. These receptor sequences come from a man in his late teens or twenties in good health. CDR3s include the opening cysteine and the closing phenylalanine or tryptophan. The D gene is left open where the match is weak. Size is omitted from some rows. Given values are once, few, many or a class for expanded clones.

j_call clone_size d_call v_call cdr3_nt cdr3_aa
TRBJ1-3 once TRBD1 TRBV7-8 TGTGCCAGCAGCTTAGGACAGGGGAATGGAAACACCATATATTTT CASSLGQGNGNTIYF
TRBJ1-1 NA TRBD1 TRBV7-2 TGTGCCAGCAGCTTAGCCGGGACAGGGAACACTGAAGCTTTCTTT CASSLAGTGNTEAFF
TRBJ2-5 NA NA TRBV6-5 TGTGCCAGCAGTTTGGGACTCAAAGAGACCCAGTACTTC CASSLGLKETQYF
TRBJ1-1 NA NA TRBV10-3 TGTGCCATCAGTGAGGGGAGACGGCAGAACACTGAAGCTTTCTTT CAISEGRRQNTEAFF
TRBJ1-5 few NA TRBV2 TGTGCCAGCAGTCTTGGGGGTGGCAATCAGCCCCAGCATTTT CASSLGGGNQPQHF
TRBJ2-6 NA NA TRBV7-3 TGTGCCAGCAGCTTGGAAGGGCATGCTGGGGCCAACGTCCTGACTTTC CASSLEGHAGANVLTF
TRBJ1-2 NA NA TRBV19 TGTGCCAGTAGTATAGATCCATCCCTGAGCGCGACTAACTATGGCTACACCTTC CASSIDPSLSATNYGYTF
TRBJ2-7 NA TRBD2 TRBV7-2 TGTGCCAGCAGCTTAGCGTCCGGCGGGAGCTGGTACGAGCAGTACTTC CASSLASGGSWYEQYF
TRBJ2-5 NA TRBD2 TRBV30 TGTGCCTGGAGCACCTTAGTCCCCCTAGCGGGACAAGAGACCCAGTACTTC CAWSTLVPLAGQETQYF
TRBJ2-7 once NA TRBV6-1 TGTGCTGGGGGCCTCTCCTACGAGCAGTACTTC CAGGLSYEQYF
TRBJ2-1 NA TRBD2 TRBV9 TGTGCCAGCAGCGCGCCTAGCGGGACCGTCTACAATGAGCAGTTCTTC CASSAPSGTVYNEQFF
TRBJ2-1 NA TRBD1 TRBV2 TGTGCCAGCAGGGACCCGGGACAGGTCACTGAGCAGTTCTTC CASRDPGQVTEQFF
TRBJ2-1 once NA TRBV11-3 TGTGCCAGCAGCTTAGTGGGTAGCATCAATGAGCAGTTCTTC CASSLVGSINEQFF
TRBJ2-6 NA NA TRBV10-1 TGCGCCAGCGAAGGAGGGTCTGGGGCCAACGTCCTGACTTTC CASEGGSGANVLTF
TRBJ2-2 few NA TRBV6-6 TGTGCCAGCAGTTACTCGGGCACCGGGGAGCTGTTTTTT CASSYSGTGELFF
TRBJ2-2 NA NA TRBV12-5 TGTGCTAGTGGGGGTGACACCGGGGAGCTGTTTTTT CASGGDTGELFF
TRBJ1-1 once NA TRBV5-1 TGCGCCAGCAGCTTATCTGGGGCTGCCACTGAAGCTTTCTTT CASSLSGAATEAFF
TRBJ1-3 NA NA TRBV19 TGTGCCGGAGCGACCCGGGCTGGAAACACCATATATTTT CAGATRAGNTIYF